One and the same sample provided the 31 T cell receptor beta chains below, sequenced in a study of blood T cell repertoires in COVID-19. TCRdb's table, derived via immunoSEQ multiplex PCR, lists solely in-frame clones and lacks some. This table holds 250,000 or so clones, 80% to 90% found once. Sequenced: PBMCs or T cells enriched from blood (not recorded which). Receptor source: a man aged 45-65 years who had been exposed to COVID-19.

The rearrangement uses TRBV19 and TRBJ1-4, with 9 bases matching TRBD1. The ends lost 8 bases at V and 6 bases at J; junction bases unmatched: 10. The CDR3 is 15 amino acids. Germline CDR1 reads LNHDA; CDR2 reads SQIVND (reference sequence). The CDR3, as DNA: TGTGCCAGTTATACAGGGGGCGACCGGGATGAAAAACTGTTTTTT. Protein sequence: CASYTGGDRDEKLFF.

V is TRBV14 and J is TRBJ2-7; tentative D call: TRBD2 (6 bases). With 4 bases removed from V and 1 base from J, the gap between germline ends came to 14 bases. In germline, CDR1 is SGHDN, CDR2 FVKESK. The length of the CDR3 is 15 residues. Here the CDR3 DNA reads TGTGCCAGCAGCCGGGGCGGGGCGTTATCCTACGAGCAGTACTTC. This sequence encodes CASSRGGALSYEQYF. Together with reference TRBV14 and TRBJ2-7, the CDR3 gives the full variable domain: EAGVTQFPSHSVIEKGQTVTLRCDPISGHDNLYWYRRVMGKEIKFLLHFVKESKQDESGMPNNRFLAERTGGTYSTLKVQPAELEDSGVYFCASSRGGALSYEQYFGPGTRLTVT.

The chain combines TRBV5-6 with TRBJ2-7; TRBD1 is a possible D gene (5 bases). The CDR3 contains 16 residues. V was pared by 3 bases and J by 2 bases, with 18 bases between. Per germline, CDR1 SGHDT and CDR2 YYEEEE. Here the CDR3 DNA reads TGTGCCAGCAGCTGGAGTCCCACGGACAAGACCTACGAGCAGTACTTC. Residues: CASSWSPTDKTYEQYF.

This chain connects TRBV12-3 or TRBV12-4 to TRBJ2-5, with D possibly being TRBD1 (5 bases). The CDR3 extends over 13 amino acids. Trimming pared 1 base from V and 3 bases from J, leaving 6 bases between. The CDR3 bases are TGTGCCAGCAGTTTAGTACAGGAAGAGACCCAGTACTTC. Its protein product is CASSLVQEETQYF.

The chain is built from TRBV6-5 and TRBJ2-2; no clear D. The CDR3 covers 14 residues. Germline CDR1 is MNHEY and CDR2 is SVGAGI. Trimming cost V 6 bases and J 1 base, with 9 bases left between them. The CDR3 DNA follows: TGTGCCAGCAGGGCGGTACGGAACACCGGGGAGCTGTTTTTT. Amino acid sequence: CASRAVRNTGELFF.

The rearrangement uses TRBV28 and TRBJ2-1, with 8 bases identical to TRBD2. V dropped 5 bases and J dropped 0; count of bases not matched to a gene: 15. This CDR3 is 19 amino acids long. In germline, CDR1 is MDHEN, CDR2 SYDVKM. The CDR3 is CASSPYGLAGEGSYNEQFF. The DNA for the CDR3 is TGTGCCAGCAGTCCCTATGGTCTAGCGGGTGAGGGCTCCTACAATGAGCAGTTCTTC.

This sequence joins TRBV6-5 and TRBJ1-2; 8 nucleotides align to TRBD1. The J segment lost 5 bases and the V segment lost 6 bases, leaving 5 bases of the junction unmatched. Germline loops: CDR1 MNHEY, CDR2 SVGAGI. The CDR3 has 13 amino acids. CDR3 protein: CASRSDRDYGYTF. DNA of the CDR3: TGTGCCAGCAGGTCGGACAGGGATTATGGCTACACCTTC.

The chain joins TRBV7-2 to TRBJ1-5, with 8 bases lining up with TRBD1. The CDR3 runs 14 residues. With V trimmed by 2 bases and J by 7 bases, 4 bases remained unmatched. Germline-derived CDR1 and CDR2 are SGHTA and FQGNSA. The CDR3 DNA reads TGTGCCAGCAGCTTACGACAGGGGAACCAGCCCCAGCATTTT. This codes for CASSLRQGNQPQHF. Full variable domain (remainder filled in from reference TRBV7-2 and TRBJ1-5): GAGVSQSPSNKVTEKGKDVELRCDPISGHTALYWYRQSLGQGLEFLIYFQGNSAPDKSGLPSDRFSAERTGGSVSTLTIQRTQQEDSAVYLCASSLRQGNQPQHFGDGTRLSIL.

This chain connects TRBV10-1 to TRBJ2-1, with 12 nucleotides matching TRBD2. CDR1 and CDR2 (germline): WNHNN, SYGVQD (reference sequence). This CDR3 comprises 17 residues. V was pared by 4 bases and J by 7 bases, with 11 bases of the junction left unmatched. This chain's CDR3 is CASSGGLAGGQGNEQFF. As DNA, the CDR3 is TGCGCCAGCAGTGGGGGCCTAGCGGGAGGGCAGGGGAATGAGCAGTTCTTC.

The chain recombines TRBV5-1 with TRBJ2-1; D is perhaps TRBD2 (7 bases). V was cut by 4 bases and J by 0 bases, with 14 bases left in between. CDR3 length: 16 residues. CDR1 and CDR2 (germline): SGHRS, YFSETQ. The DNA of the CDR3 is TGCGCCAGCAGCCCGGAAGGGGGGGACTCCTACAATGAGCAGTTCTTC. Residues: CASSPEGGDSYNEQFF.

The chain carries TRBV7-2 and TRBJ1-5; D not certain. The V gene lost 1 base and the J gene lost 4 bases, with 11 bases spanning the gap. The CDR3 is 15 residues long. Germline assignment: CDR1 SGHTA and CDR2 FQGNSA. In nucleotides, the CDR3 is TGTGCCAGCAGCTTAGTTGCGGGCCGAAATCAGCCCCAGCATTTT. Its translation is CASSLVAGRNQPQHF. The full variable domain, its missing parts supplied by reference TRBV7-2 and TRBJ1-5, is GAGVSQSPSNKVTEKGKDVELRCDPISGHTALYWYRQSLGQGLEFLIYFQGNSAPDKSGLPSDRFSAERTGGSVSTLTIQRTQQEDSAVYLCASSLVAGRNQPQHFGDGTRLSIL.

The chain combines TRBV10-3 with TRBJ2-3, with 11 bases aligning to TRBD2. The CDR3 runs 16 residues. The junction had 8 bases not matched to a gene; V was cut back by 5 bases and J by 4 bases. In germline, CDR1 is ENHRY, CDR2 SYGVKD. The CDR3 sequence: CAISRPLAGGADTQYF. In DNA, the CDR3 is TGTGCCATCAGTAGGCCTTTAGCGGGGGGGGCAGATACGCAGTATTTT.

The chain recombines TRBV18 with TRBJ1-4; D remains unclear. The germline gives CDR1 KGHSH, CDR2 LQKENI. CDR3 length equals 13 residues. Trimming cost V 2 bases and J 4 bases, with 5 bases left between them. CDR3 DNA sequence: TGTGCCAGCTCACCATCCAGTAATGAAAAACTGTTTTTT. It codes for CASSPSSNEKLFF.

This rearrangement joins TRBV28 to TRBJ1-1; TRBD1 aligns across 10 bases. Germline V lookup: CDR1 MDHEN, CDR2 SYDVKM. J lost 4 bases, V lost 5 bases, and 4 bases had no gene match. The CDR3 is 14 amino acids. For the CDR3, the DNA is TGTGCCAGCAGTCCCCGGACAGGGGGCACTGAAGCTTTCTTT. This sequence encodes CASSPRTGGTEAFF. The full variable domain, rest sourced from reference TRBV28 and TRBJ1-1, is DVKVTQSSRYLVKRTGEKVFLECVQDMDHENMFWYRQDPGLGLRLIYFSYDVKMKEKGDIPEGYSVSREKKERFSLILESASTNQTSMYLCASSPRTGGTEAFFGQGTRLTVV.

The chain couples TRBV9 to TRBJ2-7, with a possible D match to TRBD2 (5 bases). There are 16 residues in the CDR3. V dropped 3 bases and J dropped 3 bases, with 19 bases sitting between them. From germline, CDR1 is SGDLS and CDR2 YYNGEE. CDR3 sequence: CASSGASGRFFYEQYV. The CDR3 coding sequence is TGTGCCAGCAGCGGGGCCAGCGGCAGGTTCTTCTACGAGCAGTACGTC.

The CDR3 DNA is TGTGCCAGCAGTGACAGGGACAGGGCGGGAGAGACCCAGTACTTC. It encodes CASSDRDRAGETQYF. This sequence joins TRBV27 and TRBJ2-5, with 9 positions matching TRBD1. The CDR3 covers 15 residues. Trimming removed 5 bases from V and 4 bases from J; junction bases left unmatched: 8. Germline-derived CDR1 and CDR2 are MNHEY and SMNVEV (reference sequence).

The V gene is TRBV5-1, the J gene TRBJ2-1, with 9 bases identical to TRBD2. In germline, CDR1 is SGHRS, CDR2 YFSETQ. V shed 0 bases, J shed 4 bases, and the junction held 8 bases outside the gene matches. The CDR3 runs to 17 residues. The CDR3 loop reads CASSLASSSGVYNEQFF. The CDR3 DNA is TGCGCCAGCAGCTTGGCCTCGTCTAGCGGGGTGTACAATGAGCAGTTCTTC.

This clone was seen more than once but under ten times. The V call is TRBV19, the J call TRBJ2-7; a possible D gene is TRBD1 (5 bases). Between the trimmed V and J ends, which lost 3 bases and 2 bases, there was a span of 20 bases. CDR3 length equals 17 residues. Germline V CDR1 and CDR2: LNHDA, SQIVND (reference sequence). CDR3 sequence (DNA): TGTGCCAGTAGTATGGCAACAGGACGGAATAATGCCTACGAGCAGTACTTC. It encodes CASSMATGRNNAYEQYF.

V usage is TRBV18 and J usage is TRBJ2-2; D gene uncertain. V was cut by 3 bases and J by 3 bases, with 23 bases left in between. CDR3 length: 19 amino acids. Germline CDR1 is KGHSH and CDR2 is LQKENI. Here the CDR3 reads CASSPVSALWVYHTGELFF. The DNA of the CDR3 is TGTGCCAGCTCACCCGTATCGGCACTATGGGTTTATCACACCGGGGAGCTGTTTTTT.

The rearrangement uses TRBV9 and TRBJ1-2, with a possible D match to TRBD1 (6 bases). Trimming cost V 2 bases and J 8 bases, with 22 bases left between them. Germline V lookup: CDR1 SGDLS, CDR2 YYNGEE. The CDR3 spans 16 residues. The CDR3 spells CASSVAGEAPVEGYTF. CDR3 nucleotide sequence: TGTGCCAGCAGCGTCGCAGGGGAAGCACCCGTGGAGGGCTACACCTTC.

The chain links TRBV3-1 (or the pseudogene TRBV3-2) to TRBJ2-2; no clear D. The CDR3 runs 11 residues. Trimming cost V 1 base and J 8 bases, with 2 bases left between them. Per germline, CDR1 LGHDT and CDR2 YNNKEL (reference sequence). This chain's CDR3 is CASSQAGELFF. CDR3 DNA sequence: TGTGCCAGCAGCCAAGCGGGGGAGCTGTTTTTT.

The CDR3 spells CASSLGLAGNQETQYF. The CDR3 DNA is TGTGCCAGCAGCTTAGGCCTAGCGGGGAACCAAGAGACCCAGTACTTC. The chain carries TRBV7-2 and TRBJ2-5; 9 bases are a match to TRBD2. This CDR3 is built from 16 residues. Germline CDR1 SGHTA, CDR2 FQGNSA. The junction had 3 bases not matched to a gene; V was cut back by 1 base and J by 0 bases.

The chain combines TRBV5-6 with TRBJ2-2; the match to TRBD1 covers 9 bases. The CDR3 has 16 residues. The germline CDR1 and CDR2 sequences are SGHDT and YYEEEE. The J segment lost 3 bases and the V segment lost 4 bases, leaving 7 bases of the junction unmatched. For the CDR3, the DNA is TGTGCCAGCAGCCCTACAGGGGGCAGGGACACCGGGGAGCTGTTTTTT. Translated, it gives CASSPTGGRDTGELFF.

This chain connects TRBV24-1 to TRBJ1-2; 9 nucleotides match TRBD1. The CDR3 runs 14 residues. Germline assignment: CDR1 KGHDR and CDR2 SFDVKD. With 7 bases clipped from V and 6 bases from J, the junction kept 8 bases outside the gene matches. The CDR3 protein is CATRDRDREDGYTF. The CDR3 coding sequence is TGTGCCACCAGGGACCGGGACAGGGAGGATGGCTACACCTTC.

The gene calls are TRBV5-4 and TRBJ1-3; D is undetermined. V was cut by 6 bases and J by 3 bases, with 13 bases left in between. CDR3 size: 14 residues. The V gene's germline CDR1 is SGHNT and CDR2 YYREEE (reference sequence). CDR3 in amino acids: CASTDMDYGNTIYF. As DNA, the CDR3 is TGTGCCAGCACCGACATGGATTATGGAAACACCATATATTTT.

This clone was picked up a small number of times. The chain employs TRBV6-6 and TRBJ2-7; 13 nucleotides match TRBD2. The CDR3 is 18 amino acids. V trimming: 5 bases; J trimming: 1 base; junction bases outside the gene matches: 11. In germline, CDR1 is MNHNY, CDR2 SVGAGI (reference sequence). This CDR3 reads CASSLGTSGRAKSYEQYV. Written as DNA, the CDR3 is TGTGCCAGCAGTCTCGGTACTAGCGGGAGGGCAAAATCCTACGAGCAGTACGTC.

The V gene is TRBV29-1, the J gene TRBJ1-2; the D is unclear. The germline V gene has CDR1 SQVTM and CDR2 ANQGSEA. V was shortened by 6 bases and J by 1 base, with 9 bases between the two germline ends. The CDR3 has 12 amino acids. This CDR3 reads CSVSGDNYGYTF. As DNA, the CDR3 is TGCAGCGTGTCAGGCGATAACTATGGCTACACCTTC.

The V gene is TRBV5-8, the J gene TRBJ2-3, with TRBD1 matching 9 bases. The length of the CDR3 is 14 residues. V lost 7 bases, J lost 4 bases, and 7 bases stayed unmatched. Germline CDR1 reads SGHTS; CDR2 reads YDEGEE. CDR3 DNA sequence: TGTGCCAGCGCCCGACAGGGGGGCCCAGATACGCAGTATTTT. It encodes CASARQGGPDTQYF.

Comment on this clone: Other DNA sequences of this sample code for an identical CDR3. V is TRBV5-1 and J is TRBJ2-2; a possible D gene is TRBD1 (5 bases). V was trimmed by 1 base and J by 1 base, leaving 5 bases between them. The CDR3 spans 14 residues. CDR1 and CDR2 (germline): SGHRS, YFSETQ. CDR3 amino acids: CASSLQGNTGELFF. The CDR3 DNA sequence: TGCGCCAGCAGCTTGCAGGGGAACACCGGGGAGCTGTTTTTT.

DNA of the CDR3: TGTGCCAGCAGCCACGGGACAGATAATTCACCCCTCCACTTT. It yields the protein CASSHGTDNSPLHF. The chain links TRBV7-9 to TRBJ1-6, with 7 bases lining up with TRBD1. Trimming cost V 5 bases and J 5 bases; bases outside gene matches: 3. CDR3 length equals 14 residues. CDR1 is SEHNR, CDR2 FQNEAQ, per germline (reference sequence). The full variable domain, its missing parts supplied by reference TRBV7-9 and TRBJ1-6, is DTGVSQNPRHKITKRGQNVTFRCDPISEHNRLYWYRQTLGQGPEFLTYFQNEAQLEKSRLLSDRFSAERPKGSFSTLEIQRTEQGDSAMYLCASSHGTDNSPLHFGNGTRLTVT.

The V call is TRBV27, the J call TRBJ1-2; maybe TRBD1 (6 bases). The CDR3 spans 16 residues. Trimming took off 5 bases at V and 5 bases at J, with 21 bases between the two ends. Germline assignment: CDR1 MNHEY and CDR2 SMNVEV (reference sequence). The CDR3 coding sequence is TGTGCCAGCAGTCGTATCACAGGGAGGGGGGGGTATGGCTACACCTTC. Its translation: CASSRITGRGGYGYTF.